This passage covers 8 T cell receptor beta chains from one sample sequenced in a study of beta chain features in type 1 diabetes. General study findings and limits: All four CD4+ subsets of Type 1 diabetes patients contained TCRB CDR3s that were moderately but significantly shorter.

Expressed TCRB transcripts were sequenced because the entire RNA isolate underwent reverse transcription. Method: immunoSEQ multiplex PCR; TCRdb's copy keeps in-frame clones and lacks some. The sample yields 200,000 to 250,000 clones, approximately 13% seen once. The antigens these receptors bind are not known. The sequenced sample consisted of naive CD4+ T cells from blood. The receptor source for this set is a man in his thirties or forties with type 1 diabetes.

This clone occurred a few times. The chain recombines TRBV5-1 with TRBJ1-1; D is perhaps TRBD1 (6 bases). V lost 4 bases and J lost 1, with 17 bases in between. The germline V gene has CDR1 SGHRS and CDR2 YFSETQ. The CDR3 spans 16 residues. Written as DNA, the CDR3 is TGCGCCAGCAGCCAGTCTCCGGGACAATCGAACACTGAAGCTTTCTTT. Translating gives CASSQSPGQSNTEAFF.

The CDR3 loop reads CASSEPDRGRKGYTF. Here the CDR3 DNA reads TGTGCCAGCAGTGAACCCGACAGGGGGCGAAAGGGCTACACCTTC. The chain combines TRBV25-1 with TRBJ1-2; TRBD1 aligns across 10 bases. The V gene's germline CDR1 is MGHDK and CDR2 SYGVNS. V shed 2 bases, J shed 8 bases, and the junction held 8 bases outside the gene matches. CDR3 length: 15 amino acids.

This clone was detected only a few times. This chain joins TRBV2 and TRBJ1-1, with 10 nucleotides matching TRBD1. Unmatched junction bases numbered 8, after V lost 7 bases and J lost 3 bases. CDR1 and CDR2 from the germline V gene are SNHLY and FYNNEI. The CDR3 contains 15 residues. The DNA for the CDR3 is TGTGCCAGCAAACCCGAGACAGGGGGCTACACTGAAGCTTTCTTT. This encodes CASKPETGGYTEAFF.

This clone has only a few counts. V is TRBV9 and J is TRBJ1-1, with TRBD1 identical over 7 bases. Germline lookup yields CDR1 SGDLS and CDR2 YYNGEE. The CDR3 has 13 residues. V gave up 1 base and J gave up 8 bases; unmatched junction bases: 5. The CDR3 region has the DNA TGTGCCAGCAGCGTAACCGACAGGGCCGAAGCTTTCTTT. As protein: CASSVTDRAEAFF.

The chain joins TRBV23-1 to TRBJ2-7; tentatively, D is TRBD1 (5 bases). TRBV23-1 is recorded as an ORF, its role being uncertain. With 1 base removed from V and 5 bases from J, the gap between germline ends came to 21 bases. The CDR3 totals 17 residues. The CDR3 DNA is TGCGCCAGCAGTCAATGGGGTATCTTGGGGCGGAAAAACGAGCAGTACTTC. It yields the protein CASSQWGILGRKNEQYF.

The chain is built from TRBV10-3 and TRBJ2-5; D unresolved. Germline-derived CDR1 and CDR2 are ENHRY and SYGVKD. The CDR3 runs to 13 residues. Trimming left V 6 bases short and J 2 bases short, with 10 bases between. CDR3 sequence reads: CAISLDGQETQYF. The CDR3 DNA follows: TGTGCCATCAGCCTAGACGGTCAAGAGACCCAGTACTTC.

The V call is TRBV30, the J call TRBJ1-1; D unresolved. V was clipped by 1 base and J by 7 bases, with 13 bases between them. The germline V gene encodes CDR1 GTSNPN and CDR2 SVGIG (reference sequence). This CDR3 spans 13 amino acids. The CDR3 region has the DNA TGTGCCTGGAGTGGTTTTAGGGAGGGTGAAGCTTTCTTT. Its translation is CAWSGFREGEAFF.

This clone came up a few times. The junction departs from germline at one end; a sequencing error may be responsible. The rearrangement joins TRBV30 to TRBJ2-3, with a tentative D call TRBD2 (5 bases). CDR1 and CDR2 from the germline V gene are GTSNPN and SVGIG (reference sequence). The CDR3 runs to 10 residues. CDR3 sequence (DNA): TGTGCCTGGGGGCAGGCGGGCGCTCACTTT. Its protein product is CAWGQAGAHF.